This entry is about one T cell receptor (beta chain). Antigen unknown. These data come from a study of CD8+ T cells in alopecia areata. Whole-study findings and limits: Normal scalp had lower clonality than lesional scalp, with alopecia totalis/universalis lesions showing this most strongly.

Following RNA extraction, reverse transcription yielded cDNA that acted as the sequencing template. Sequencing used immunoSEQ multiplex PCR; TCRdb keeps in-frame clones, though not all of them. The sample shows some 180,000 clones, about 61% of them seen only once. This CDR3 contains 12 residues. V was clipped by 4 bases and J by 4 bases, with 8 bases between them. Germline CDR1 SGDLS, CDR2 YYNGEE. The chain employs TRBV9 and TRBJ1-2; D possibly corresponds to TRBD1 (6 bases). The sample was CD8+ T cells sorted from blood. The receptor was derived from a human donor in good health. CDR3 protein: CASSPDSYGYTF. The CDR3 bases are TGTGCCAGCAGCCCGGACAGCTATGGCTACACCTTC. The complete variable domain, with remaining parts taken from reference TRBV9 and TRBJ1-2, reads DSGVTQTPKHLITATGQRVTLRCSPRSGDLSVYWYQQSLDQGLQFLIQYYNGEERAKGNILERFSAQQFPDLHSELNLSSLELGDSALYFCASSPDSYGYTFGSGTRLTVV.